This T cell receptor (beta chain) was retrieved from a study of T-cell memory formation after mild COVID-19 listed by TCRdb under 2021. Regarding the research as a whole: TCR sequence clusters from the two donors were largely donor specific. T-cell clones expanding and contracting after mild COVID-19 in a couple of donors were tracked by longitudinal TCRalpha and TCRbeta repertoire sequencing. The cohort comprised two young, previously healthy adult volunteers, one female and one male. Study-wide findings and limitations: Contracting CD4+ clones were located mainly in the CM and EM memory subsets, whereas CD8+ clones were found to be enriched in EMRA. From day 15 to 85, contracting clones showed balanced CD4/CD8 phenotypes, whereas a second wave of clones that expanded from day 15 to 37 leaned towards CD4+. The study covered only two mild cases, and larger cohorts including severe cases with pre-infection samples were considered necessary. Whether the second-wave clones peaking on day 37 were SARS-CoV-2 specific was not confirmed. Some responding clones were found in pre-infection memory, which suggests that pre-existing cross-reactive memory T cells took part in the SARS-CoV-2 response.

Comments on this clonotype: No cognate antigen has been identified for it. No qualities accompany the bases; no much larger clone lies one base away.

Instrument used: Illumina NovaSeq 6000. cDNA libraries for TCRalpha and TCRbeta were prepared by 5'RACE using constant-segment primers, with sample barcodes and unique molecular identifiers added. RNA was extracted from every sample with Trizol reagent. Libraries were amplified in two PCR steps, with a second sample barcode and Illumina TruSeq adapters added in the second step. Sequencing of libraries was performed on an Illumina NovaSeq with 2 x 150 bp paired-end reads. The published analysis was carried out like this. With migec v1.2.7, reads were demultiplexed and then collapsed into UMI-guided consensus sequences. Using mixcr v2.1.11, UMI consensuses were aligned to TRA and TRB V and J templates and then assembled into clonotypes. Expanded or contracted clonotypes were those called significant by both edgeR and NoisET, with noise models trained on biological replicates. For edgeR calls, a false discovery rate-adjusted p below 0.01 and a log2 fold-change threshold of 1 were applied. As an exploratory analysis of dynamics, PCA with hierarchical clustering was applied to max-normalized trajectories of the 1000 most abundant clonotypes. The CD4 or CD8 phenotype of responding clones was assigned using the separately sequenced CD4+ and CD8+ repertoires. The public reads were quality trimmed at Q25 with fastp and then assembled into clones with MiXCR by TCRdb, keeping productive beta chains. All rows with the same CDR3 protein become a single entry with the most common DNA and genes. For this entry, the V and J calls and clone size follow TCRdb and not the study's own pipeline. The sample includes a few hundred thousand distinct CDR3 sequences, with roughly 21% observed a single time. The ten largest account for around 12% of the sample.

PBMCs were isolated by Ficoll-Paque density gradient centrifugation. Its CDR3 holds 13 amino acids, cysteine through phenylalanine. Just CDR3 DNA is preserved here, 39 bases in frame from base 1. V trim: 7 bases; J trim: 7 bases; unmatched bases: 7. CDR1 and CDR2, per the germline V gene, are SNHLY and FYNNEI. The sequenced material came from PBMCs or a T cell subset sorted from them (not recorded which). This sequence originates from an adult woman who had mild COVID-19 (a few samples of this study predate the infection). The sample titles of this study are shuffled in the database, so cell type and time point are left out; the donor was told from shared clones. The rearrangement combines TRBV2 with TRBJ2-1; the central 7 bases match TRBD1. The DNA is as follows: TGTGCCAGCAAGGGGACAGTGGAGAATGAGCAGTTCTTC. This sequence encodes CASKGTVENEQFF.